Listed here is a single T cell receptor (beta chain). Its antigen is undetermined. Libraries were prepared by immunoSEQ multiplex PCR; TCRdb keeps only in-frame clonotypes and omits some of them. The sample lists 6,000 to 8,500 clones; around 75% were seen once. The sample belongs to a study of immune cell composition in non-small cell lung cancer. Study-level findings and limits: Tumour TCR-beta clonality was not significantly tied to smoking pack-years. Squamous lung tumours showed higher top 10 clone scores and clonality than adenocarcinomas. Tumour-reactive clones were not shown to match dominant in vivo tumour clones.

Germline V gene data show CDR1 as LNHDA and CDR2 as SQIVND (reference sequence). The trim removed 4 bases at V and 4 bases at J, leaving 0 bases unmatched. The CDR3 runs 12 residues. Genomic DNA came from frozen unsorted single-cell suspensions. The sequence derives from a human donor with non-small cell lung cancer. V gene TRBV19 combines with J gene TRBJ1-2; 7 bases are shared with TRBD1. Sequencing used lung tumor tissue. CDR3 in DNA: TGTGCCAGTAGTACAGGGGGCTATGGCTACACCTTC. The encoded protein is CASSTGGYGYTF.